Below, 6 T cell receptor beta chains from the same sample are listed, as sequenced in a study of tumor-infiltrating lymphocytes in primary liver carcinoma. RNA and DNA were co-extracted from around 18-30 mg of unsorted bulk tissue. From roughly 500 ng total RNA, TCR beta cDNA was generated with a primer in the constant region. The TCR beta library was amplified through three nested multiplex PCR rounds in a modified ARM-PCR procedure. It was with TRBV1-TRBV30 forward primers and a C-beta reverse primer that the first two PCR rounds were run, at roughly 11 cycles each. Each CDR3 protein gets one entry after TCRdb re-called the multiplex PCR reads with MiXCR. The sample contains over 100,000 distinct CDR3 sequences, 55% to 70% of which appear only once. Sequencing was performed on tumor-adjacent normal liver tissue. The receptors come from a woman in her sixties or seventies with primary liver carcinoma and hepatitis B virus infection.

This clonotype was seen repeatedly, ten times or more. V usage is TRBV28 and J usage is TRBJ2-3, with no clear D. In germline, CDR1 is MDHEN, CDR2 SYDVKM. CDR3 length: 14 amino acids. Trimming left V 1 base short and J 0 bases short, with 5 bases between. In DNA form, the CDR3 reads TGTGCCAGCAGTTTATTGGGCAGCACAGATACGCAGTATTTT. Its translation is CASSLLGSTDTQYF.

This clonotype was seen repeatedly, ten times or more. J is TRBJ2-3 and V is TRBV5-4, with unresolved D. This CDR3 spans 12 amino acids. Looked up from germline, CDR1 is SGHNT and CDR2 is YYREEE (reference sequence). With 5 bases removed from V and 3 bases from J, the gap between germline ends came to 7 bases. In DNA, the CDR3 is TGTGCCAGCAGTACGTCAACAGATACGCAGTATTTT. It specifies CASSTSTDTQYF.

Details on this clonotype: This may come from a read error, since a much larger clone is one base off. The chain links TRBV30 to TRBJ2-4; TRBD1 matches 9 bases. The DNA end is more similar to TRBJ2-1, so the J call may be wrong. The CDR3 is made up of 14 amino acids. CDR1 is GTSNPN and CDR2 is SVGIG in the germline V gene (reference sequence). CDR3 protein: CAWTPGTGRNIQFF. The CDR3, as DNA: TGTGCCTGGACTCCCGGGACAGGGCGGAACATTCAGTTCTTC.

In its sample, this clonotype was seen once. The chain links TRBV7-3 to TRBJ2-2, with 7 bases identical to TRBD2. After removal of 3 bases from V and 7 bases from J, the junction contained 5 bases not matched to a gene. This CDR3 comprises 14 residues. Germline loops: CDR1 SGHTA, CDR2 FQGTGA. This CDR3 reads CASSLGIAGGELFF. CDR3 coding DNA: TGTGCCAGCAGCTTGGGTATAGCGGGCGGGGAGCTGTTTTTT.

This clonotype was recorded only once. Since the CDR3 does not end with the conserved phenylalanine or tryptophan, this likely comes from a read error. The DNA is omitted, as the CDR3 cannot be located on it reliably, and the CDR3 follows TCRdb's listing. Here the CDR3 reads CASSPYRTSMEY. The rearrangement uses TRBV11-2 and TRBJ2-7. The germline gives CDR1 SGHAT, CDR2 FQNNGV. A total of 12 residues make up the CDR3, ends included.

A word on this clonotype: The junction departs from germline at one end; a sequencing error may be responsible. V usage is TRBV30 and J usage is TRBJ1-1; 7 nucleotides line up with TRBD1. The CDR3 consists of 13 residues. Germline V gene data show CDR1 as GTSNPN and CDR2 as SVGIG (reference sequence). The CDR3: CTWITGEVTEAFF. In DNA form, the CDR3 reads TGTACCTGGATAACAGGGGAAGTCACTGAGGCTTTCTTT.